This T cell receptor (beta chain) appears in the sequencing data of a study of radiotherapy plus CTLA-4 blockade in lung cancer. Study-wide findings and caveats: In blood, after radiotherapy plus ipilimumab, tumor-derived TCR clones expanded. Alongside interferon-beta, early blood T cell clone dynamics were reportedly the best predictor of response.

Measured with immunoSEQ multiplex PCR; TCRdb has only the in-frame clones, and not every one. Of tens of thousands of clones listed, roughly 80% are singletons. This CDR3 spans 14 amino acids. Germline V gene lookup returns CDR1 LNHNV and CDR2 YYDKDF (reference sequence). Trimming cost V 8 bases and J 4 bases; bases outside gene matches: 8. With regard to this clone: Its antigen is not identified.

This clonotype originated in a human donor with non-small cell lung cancer who had stable disease on radiotherapy plus ipilimumab. This chain uses TRBV15 with TRBJ2-7; 10 nucleotides align to TRBD2. The sequencing here drew on peripheral blood, taken from a patient treated with radiotherapy plus ipilimumab. The CDR3 region has the DNA TGTGCCACCTCCGCGGCTAGCGGGAGTTACGAGCAGTACTTC. Its protein product is CATSAASGSYEQYF.